This T cell receptor beta chain originates from a study of identifying expanded T cells in peripheral blood. Profiling relied on immunoSEQ multiplex PCR, and the TCRdb table lists in-frame clones only, not all of them. The sample carries 55,000 to 75,000 clones, 80% to 90% recorded once. This clone was observed at least ten times. There are 13 residues in the CDR3. With 5 bases removed from V and 1 base from J, the gap between germline ends came to 8 bases. In germline, CDR1 is MRHNA, CDR2 SNTAGT. The sequence came from a person between 18 and 75 years old in good health. Input material: blood. V is TRBV6-4 and J is TRBJ1-1; weak D call: TRBD1 (5 bases). DNA of the CDR3: TGTGCCAGCAGTCTCAGGGAGAACACTGAAGCTTTCTTT. Its protein product is CASSLRENTEAFF.